This is a list of T cell receptor beta chains from one sample in a study of blood T cell repertoires in COVID-19. The repertoire was sequenced with immunoSEQ multiplex PCR; TCRdb's copy has only in-frame clones and lacks some. The data show 150,000 to 200,000 clones, with around four fifths seen just once and around 20% held by the top ten. Sequences were obtained from peripheral blood. The receptor source for this set is a woman older than 75 with acute or convalescent COVID-19. The CDR3 runs from the conserved cysteine through the conserved F or W. The order of the fields is CDR3 protein, D gene, clone size, V gene, J gene. The D gene is left open where the match is weak. Only some rows state a clone size, as once, few, many or a class for expanded clones.

CDR3: CASSLDAGGNTIYF
D: -
size: -
V: TRBV5-1
J: TRBJ1-3

CDR3: CASSPRGGFQLETQYF
D: TRBD1
size: few
V: TRBV5-4
J: TRBJ2-5

CDR3: CASSVGTGSTEAFF
D: -
size: -
V: TRBV9
J: TRBJ1-1

CDR3: CASSQGLAGSVGTDTQYF
D: TRBD2
size: -
V: TRBV3-1/TRBV3-2
J: TRBJ2-3

CDR3: CASSQGTADNQPQHF
D: -
size: -
V: TRBV4-2
J: TRBJ1-5

CDR3: CASTRTSASTDTQYF
D: TRBD2
size: -
V: TRBV28
J: TRBJ2-3

CDR3: CASSQALRGQGAGQYF
D: TRBD1
size: -
V: TRBV14
J: TRBJ2-7

CDR3: CASRHLTGGFYNEQFF
D: TRBD1
size: -
V: TRBV7-9
J: TRBJ2-1

CDR3: CASSLSGQGSYNEQFF
D: TRBD1
size: -
V: TRBV7-2
J: TRBJ2-1

CDR3: CASSSAGLAGVSYYNEQFF
D: TRBD2
size: -
V: TRBV28
J: TRBJ2-1

CDR3: CASSRTGQETQYF
D: TRBD1
size: once
V: TRBV13
J: TRBJ2-5

CDR3: CASSEGVSYYGYTF
D: -
size: -
V: TRBV6-1
J: TRBJ1-2

CDR3: CASSPRQLAGDNEQFF
D: TRBD2
size: -
V: TRBV18
J: TRBJ2-1

CDR3: CASSLYRASNTEAFF
D: -
size: -
V: TRBV5-6
J: TRBJ1-1

CDR3: CASSVDRGPLSQYF
D: TRBD1
size: -
V: TRBV9
J: TRBJ2-5

CDR3: CASSEDRVVGNSPLHF
D: -
size: -
V: TRBV2
J: TRBJ1-6

CDR3: CASSELTSGGQETQYF
D: TRBD2
size: -
V: TRBV25-1
J: TRBJ2-5

CDR3: CASSLWPRENTEAFF
D: -
size: few
V: TRBV6-5
J: TRBJ1-1

CDR3: CASSVAGDNSPLHF
D: -
size: -
V: TRBV5-1
J: TRBJ1-6

CDR3: CASSRPGGVNYEQYF
D: TRBD2
size: -
V: TRBV6-2/TRBV6-3
J: TRBJ2-7

CDR3: CASSLYPIRPDSSYNSPLHF
D: -
size: -
V: TRBV6-2/TRBV6-3
J: TRBJ1-6

CDR3: CATSDLRGGAQHF
D: -
size: once
V: TRBV24-1
J: TRBJ1-5

CDR3: CASSFWTSGRDEQFF
D: TRBD2
size: -
V: TRBV5-1
J: TRBJ2-1

CDR3: CASSIVPGVGTGELFF
D: -
size: -
V: TRBV19
J: TRBJ2-2

CDR3: CGGGTGVGISGNTIYF
D: TRBD1
size: once
V: TRBV29-1
J: TRBJ1-3